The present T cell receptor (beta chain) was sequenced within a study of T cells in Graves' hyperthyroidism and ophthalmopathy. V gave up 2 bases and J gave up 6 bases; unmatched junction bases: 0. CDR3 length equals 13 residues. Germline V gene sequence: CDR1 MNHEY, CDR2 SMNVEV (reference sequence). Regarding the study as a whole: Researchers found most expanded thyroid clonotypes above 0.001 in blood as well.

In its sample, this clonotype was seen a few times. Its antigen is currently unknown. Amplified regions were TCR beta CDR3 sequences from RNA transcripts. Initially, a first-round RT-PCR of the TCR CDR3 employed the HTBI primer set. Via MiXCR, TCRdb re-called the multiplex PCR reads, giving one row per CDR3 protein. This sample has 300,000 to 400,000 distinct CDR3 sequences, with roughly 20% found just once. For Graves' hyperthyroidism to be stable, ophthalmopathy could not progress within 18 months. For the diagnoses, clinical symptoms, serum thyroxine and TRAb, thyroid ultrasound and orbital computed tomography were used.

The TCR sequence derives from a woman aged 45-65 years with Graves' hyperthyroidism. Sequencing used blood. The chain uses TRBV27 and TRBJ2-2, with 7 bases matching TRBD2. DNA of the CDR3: TGTGCCAGCAGTTTAGGACTAGCCGGGGAGCTGTTTTTT. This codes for CASSLGLAGELFF.